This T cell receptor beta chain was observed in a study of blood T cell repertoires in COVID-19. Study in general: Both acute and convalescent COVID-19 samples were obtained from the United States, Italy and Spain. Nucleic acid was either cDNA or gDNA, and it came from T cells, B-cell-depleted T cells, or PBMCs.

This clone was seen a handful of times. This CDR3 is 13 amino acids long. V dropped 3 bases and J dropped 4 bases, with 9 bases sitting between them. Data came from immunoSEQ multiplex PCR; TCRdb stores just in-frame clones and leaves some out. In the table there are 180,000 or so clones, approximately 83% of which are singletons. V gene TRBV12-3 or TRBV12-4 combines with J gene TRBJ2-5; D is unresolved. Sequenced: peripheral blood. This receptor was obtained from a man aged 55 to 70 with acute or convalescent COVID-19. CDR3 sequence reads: CASSFGYGETQYF. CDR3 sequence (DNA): TGTGCCAGCAGTTTTGGTTACGGAGAGACCCAGTACTTC.